The sample holds a few counts of the clone carrying this T cell receptor (beta chain). The CDR3 covers 15 residues. Per germline, CDR1 MRHNA and CDR2 SNTAGT. The V gene lost 0 bases and the J gene lost 4 bases, with 11 bases spanning the gap. This sample was taken from a study of cytomegalovirus exposure and HLA in healthy donors. Primers: 60 Vbeta forward and 13 Jbeta reverse. Generated by immunoSEQ multiplex PCR, the TCRdb table keeps only in-frame clones and is missing some. The table includes tens of thousands of clones, 90% detected once. This clonotype was obtained from a woman aged 18-29 years in good health and CMV-seronegative. This sequence joins TRBV6-4 and TRBJ2-3; D is perhaps TRBD2 (6 bases). Sequencing was performed on PBMCs. The CDR3 DNA reads as TGTGCCAGCAGTGACTCGCCGGGAGAGTCAGATACGCAGTATTTT. Its protein product is CASSDSPGESDTQYF.